These T cell receptor beta chains were read from a single sample in a study of post-analysis software for immune sequencing data. A single record per CDR3 protein comes from TCRdb applying MiXCR to the PCR reads. The profile shows around 770,000 distinct CDR3 sequences, more than 45% of them singletons. Sequences were obtained from blood. The receptors were gathered from a girl aged 10 to 17 with multiple sclerosis. Each CDR3 is given with its conserved first and last residue. A D gene is named only where the DNA matches it firmly.

J	V	D	CDR3
TRBJ2-1	TRBV29-1	-	CSVEGRDSYNEQFF
TRBJ2-1	TRBV20-1	-	CSARGIRRGGAYNEQFF
TRBJ2-7	TRBV15	-	CATSRVGGAYEQYF
TRBJ2-7	TRBV11-2	-	CASSSTRVEQYF
TRBJ2-1	TRBV27	-	CASRGAAWNEQFF
TRBJ2-1	TRBV20-1	-	CSARPLYEQFF
TRBJ2-5	TRBV7-2	-	CASSHAGGTEQYF
TRBJ2-3	TRBV20-1	-	CSASPGLETDTQYF
TRBJ1-1	TRBV10-3	-	CAIGGGWTEAFF
TRBJ1-5	TRBV29-1	-	CSVGTAVNQPQHF
TRBJ2-1	TRBV6-4	TRBD2	CASRGSGTSNEQFF
TRBJ2-7	TRBV7-6	-	CASSLTGTGTYEQYF
TRBJ2-2	TRBV27	TRBD1	CASSSTGANTGELFF
TRBJ1-6	TRBV6-1	-	CASSLDGDSPLHF
TRBJ2-7	TRBV9	-	CASSVGGGNYEQYF
TRBJ2-1	TRBV7-2	-	CASSLDDPPTHNEQFF
TRBJ2-1	TRBV6-5	-	CASSPVLGLGYNEQFF
TRBJ2-3	TRBV9	TRBD2	CASSRLAFSTDTRYF
TRBJ1-2	TRBV13	TRBD1	CASSHNRDRDSGGYTF
TRBJ1-6	TRBV6-6	-	CASSSTVDSPSSPLHF
TRBJ2-4	TRBV6-4	-	CASSDSSWAKNIQYF
TRBJ2-7	TRBV29-1	TRBD1	CSVSGQVFPYEQYF
TRBJ2-1	TRBV12-3/TRBV12-4	-	CASTHEGYNEQFF
TRBJ2-3	TRBV6-1	TRBD2	CASSELKSGERADTQYF
TRBJ1-1	TRBV7-9	-	CASSLGSLWLGAEAFF
TRBJ2-5	TRBV11-3	-	CASSLRDGETQYF
TRBJ1-2	TRBV20-1	-	CSARGDAGYGYTF
TRBJ1-2	TRBV6-5	-	CASSRLLRDGYTF
TRBJ2-6	TRBV4-3	TRBD1	CASSQVGTGSGANVLTF
TRBJ1-4	TRBV4-1	-	CASSREGSLNEKLFF
TRBJ2-1	TRBV5-1	TRBD2	CASSLAVAGADNEQFF
TRBJ1-1	TRBV29-1	-	CSVDPGGTEAFF
TRBJ1-2	TRBV15	-	CATSRDLGREAHYGYTF
TRBJ1-2	TRBV19	-	CASNGSYGYTF
TRBJ2-5	TRBV27	-	CASGYPVAETQYF
TRBJ2-7	TRBV29-1	-	CSVEVHAGTSYEQYF
TRBJ1-2	TRBV20-1	-	CSARDEWPYGYTF
TRBJ2-1	TRBV6-2/TRBV6-3	-	CASRPLDLLRYEQFF
TRBJ1-2	TRBV12-5	-	CASGSTSSVSGYTF
TRBJ2-1	TRBV9	-	CASSVASRPMNEQFF
TRBJ1-5	TRBV27	-	CASSLRLGGGNQPQHF
TRBJ1-2	TRBV19	-	CASSQQGPLYGYTF
TRBJ2-3	TRBV7-2	TRBD1	CASSLAGTGFDRTDTQYF
TRBJ2-5	TRBV4-3	TRBD2	CASSQQGAGDLGTQYF
TRBJ2-7	TRBV15	-	CATSRDLGLEQYF
TRBJ1-6	TRBV4-3	TRBD1	CASSQGTGKNSPLHF
TRBJ2-7	TRBV20-1	TRBD2	CSARALAGGPSEQYF
TRBJ2-7	TRBV15	TRBD1	CATSSSPGTGRWSYEQYF
TRBJ2-7	TRBV5-6	-	CASSLAEAQYF
TRBJ2-1	TRBV28	-	CASTTIQGDEQFF